This T cell receptor beta chain was documented in a study of neoadjuvant anti-PD-1 for oral cavity cancer. Using immunoSEQ multiplex PCR, the repertoire was profiled, and TCRdb retains in-frame clones only, with some absent. The sample shows about 62,000 clones, approximately 79% of them seen only once. The germline V gene has CDR1 SGDLS and CDR2 YYNGEE. The CDR3 length is 13 residues. V lost 4 bases and J lost 6, with 14 bases in between. The starting material was PBMCs, obtained before nivolumab (anti-PD-1) treatment. The genes are TRBV9 and TRBJ2-7; D is undetermined. This receptor was obtained from a person between 35 and 79 years old with oral cavity squamous cell carcinoma. DNA of the CDR3: TGTGCCAGCAGCCCCCTGTTGCGAGGCGAGCAGTACTTC. As protein: CASSPLLRGEQYF.